Listed here are 10 T cell receptor beta chains from one sample, sequenced in a study of shared clonotypes between healthy human individuals. Sequencing was performed with immunoSEQ multiplex PCR; in TCRdb, only in-frame clones are kept and a portion is missing. The data contain roughly 1.4 million clones, roughly 98.5% of them singletons. Sequences were obtained from naive CD4+ T cells sorted from blood. Sample subset: CD45RA+ positively selected. Every receptor here comes from a man in his thirties or forties in good health.

This clone showed up just once. V usage is TRBV23-1 and J usage is TRBJ2-7; tentative D call: TRBD1 (6 bases). Being an ORF, TRBV23-1 has a function that is uncertain. The V end lost 4 bases, the J end lost 5 bases, and 15 bases lay between the germline ends. The CDR3 loop spans 14 amino acids. CDR3 sequence reads: CASSPRQARNEQYF. DNA of the CDR3: TGCGCCAGCAGTCCTCGACAGGCTCGCAACGAGCAGTACTTC.

The chain carries TRBV28 and TRBJ2-5; 8 positions agree with TRBD2. CDR1 is MDHEN, CDR2 SYDVKM, per germline. V was pared by 2 bases and J by 4 bases, with 15 bases of the junction left unmatched. The CDR3 extends over 18 amino acids. CDR3 nucleotide sequence: TGTGCCAGCAGTTTAGGGTTCGGGAACGGGAGGGTTGGAGAGACCCAGTACTTC. Its translation: CASSLGFGNGRVGETQYF.

This sequence joins TRBV2 and TRBJ2-3; 13 nucleotides line up with TRBD2. V was clipped by 7 bases and J by 6 bases; unmatched bases: 7. The CDR3 length is 15 residues. CDR1 is SNHLY, CDR2 FYNNEI, per germline. The CDR3: CASTFGLAGDDTQYF. The CDR3 region has the DNA TGTGCCAGCACCTTTGGACTAGCGGGAGATGATACGCAGTATTTT.

This clone was recorded only once. Written as DNA, the CDR3 is TGTGCCAGTAGTATTGGACGGCCGAACACCGGGGAGCTGTTTTTT. Protein product: CASSIGRPNTGELFF. V usage is TRBV19 and J usage is TRBJ2-2; unclear D gene. CDR1 is LNHDA and CDR2 is SQIVND in the germline V gene (reference sequence). V lost 3 bases and J lost 0, with 8 bases in between. The length of the CDR3 is 15 residues.

V usage is TRBV7-6 and J usage is TRBJ1-1; weak D call: TRBD1 (6 bases). This CDR3 is 14 amino acids long. Trimming cost V 3 bases and J 4 bases, with 12 bases left between them. CDR1 is SGHVS and CDR2 is FNYEAQ in the germline V gene. The CDR3 reads CASSLQQGSTEAFF. The CDR3 DNA sequence: TGTGCCAGCAGCTTGCAACAGGGAAGCACTGAAGCTTTCTTT.

The CDR3, as DNA: TGTGCCAGCAGCTCCCGACTAGCGGCGTTCGAGCAGTACTTC. The encoded protein is CASSSRLAAFEQYF. V usage is TRBV7-2 and J usage is TRBJ2-7, with 9 bases matching TRBD2. The CDR3 runs 14 residues. Germline-derived CDR1 and CDR2 are SGHTA and FQGNSA. Trimming removed 4 bases from V and 6 bases from J; junction bases left unmatched: 7.

CDR3 loop: CASSPGLGEKLFF. Here the CDR3 DNA reads TGTGCCAGCAGCCCAGGGTTGGGTGAAAAACTGTTTTTT. The V gene is TRBV7-2, the J gene TRBJ1-4, with a weak D call TRBD1 (5 bases). Germline V gene data show CDR1 as SGHTA and CDR2 as FQGNSA. Between the trimmed V and J ends, which lost 5 bases and 7 bases, there was a span of 11 bases. CDR3 size: 13 residues.

CDR3 loop: CASSPTSGSTYEQYF. The CDR3, as DNA: TGTGCCAGCAGTCCAACTAGCGGGAGCACGTACGAGCAGTACTTC. V is TRBV6-5 and J is TRBJ2-7, with 11 bases matching TRBD2. CDR3 size: 15 residues. The J segment lost 4 bases and the V segment lost 5 bases, leaving 7 bases of the junction unmatched. Per germline, CDR1 MNHEY and CDR2 SVGAGI.

The chain couples TRBV29-1 to TRBJ2-5; D may be TRBD1 (7 bases). Germline V gene lookup returns CDR1 SQVTM and CDR2 ANQGSEA. V was pared by 3 bases and J by 5 bases, with 13 bases between. This CDR3 comprises 13 residues. CDR3 region: CSVDRGAGETQYF. In DNA, the CDR3 is TGCAGCGTTGACAGGGGGGCTGGGGAGACCCAGTACTTC.

The V gene is TRBV5-4, the J gene TRBJ1-1; possibly TRBD1 for D (5 bases). The CDR3 totals 15 residues. Germline CDR1 reads SGHNT; CDR2 reads YYREEE (reference sequence). The V and J ends lost 4 bases and 4 bases respectively, with 17 bases between them. Here the CDR3 DNA reads TGTGCCAGCAGCCCTAATGGGCAGGGCGGCACTGAAGCTTTCTTT. Protein sequence: CASSPNGQGGTEAFF.